Listed here are 24 T cell receptor beta chains from one sample, sequenced in a study of blood T cell repertoires in COVID-19. Only in-frame clones appear in the TCRdb table, and some are missing; sequencing was by immunoSEQ multiplex PCR. The data contain fewer than 350,000 clones, approximately 89% of them seen just once; the ten biggest clones take up 8% to 10%. The source material was PBMCs or T cells enriched from blood (not recorded which). The receptors derive from a woman aged 40 to 55 who had recovered from COVID-19.

V usage is TRBV10-3 and J usage is TRBJ2-3; 7 positions match TRBD1. The germline CDR1 and CDR2 sequences are ENHRY and SYGVKD. J was trimmed by 0 bases and V by 6 bases; bases with no gene match: 3. The CDR3 length is 14 residues. CDR3 protein: CAIRDRISTDTQYF. Written as DNA, the CDR3 is TGTGCCATCAGGGACAGGATAAGCACAGATACGCAGTATTTT.

The chain couples TRBV7-8 to TRBJ1-6, with 8 bases matching TRBD1. Germline V gene data show CDR1 as SGHVS and CDR2 as FQNEAQ. With V trimmed by 1 base and J by 7 bases, 9 bases remained unmatched. This CDR3 has 17 residues. CDR3 DNA: TGTGCCAGCAGCTTAGAACCGTGGACAGGGCTGAATTCACCCCTCCACTTT. It encodes CASSLEPWTGLNSPLHF. Full variable domain (rest looked up from reference TRBV7-8 and TRBJ1-6): GAGVSQSPRYKVAKRGQDVALRCDPISGHVSLFWYQQALGQGPEFLTYFQNEAQLDKSGLPSDRFFAERPEGSVSTLKIQRTQQEDSAVYLCASSLEPWTGLNSPLHFGNGTRLTVT.

The DNA of the CDR3 is TGTGCCACCAGTGATTCCAGAGGGTTTTCAGAGACCCAGTACTTC. Residues: CATSDSRGFSETQYF. V usage is TRBV24-1 and J usage is TRBJ2-5, with D possibly matching TRBD2 (5 bases). The V end lost 2 bases, the J end lost 4 bases, and 13 bases lay between the germline ends. The CDR3 is made up of 15 amino acids. Per the germline V gene, CDR1 is KGHDR and CDR2 is SFDVKD.

The chain joins TRBV5-1 to TRBJ2-3; 9 bases are a match to TRBD2. V lost 1 base, J lost 4 bases, and 7 bases stayed unmatched. CDR3 size: 16 residues. Germline assignment: CDR1 SGHRS and CDR2 YFSETQ. The CDR3 spells CASSLQGTSIADTQYF. The CDR3 DNA reads as TGCGCCAGCAGCTTGCAGGGGACTAGCATCGCAGATACGCAGTATTTT. Full variable domain (rest looked up from reference TRBV5-1 and TRBJ2-3): KAGVTQTPRYLIKTRGQQVTLSCSPISGHRSVSWYQQTPGQGLQFLFEYFSETQRNKGNFPGRFSGRQFSNSRSEMNVSTLELGDSALYLCASSLQGTSIADTQYFGPGTRLTVL.

This clone has a handful of counts. This chain joins TRBV21-1 and TRBJ2-1; TRBD1 reflects the table's D call only, with no check against the DNA. TRBV21-1 is classified as a pseudogene. The CDR3 has 15 amino acids. The CDR3 protein is CASSFRQTEYNEQFF. The CDR3 DNA reads TGTGCCAGCAGCTTTCGACAGACAGAGTACAATGAGCAGTTCTTC.

The chain carries TRBV5-4 and TRBJ1-1; 7 bases fit TRBD1. Unmatched junction bases numbered 5, after V lost 0 bases and J lost 6 bases. Germline V gene lookup returns CDR1 SGHNT and CDR2 YYREEE (reference sequence). This CDR3 spans 14 amino acids. The CDR3 coding sequence is TGTGCCAGCAGCTTGGACAGGGGAGGCGCTGAAGCTTTCTTT. Translated, it gives CASSLDRGGAEAFF. The variable domain in full, completed from reference TRBV5-4 and TRBJ1-1, reads ETGVTQSPTHLIKTRGQQVTLRCSSQSGHNTVSWYQQALGQGPQFIFQYYREEENGRGNFPPRFSGLQFPNYSSELNVNALELDDSALYLCASSLDRGGAEAFFGQGTRLTVV.

CDR3 residues: CAWSVRQDETQYF. CDR3 DNA: TGTGCCTGGAGTGTACGGCAGGATGAGACCCAGTACTTC. The V call is TRBV30, the J call TRBJ2-5; no definite D call. CDR1 and CDR2 from the germline V gene are GTSNPN and SVGIG (reference sequence). Trimming removed 0 bases at V and 5 bases at J, with 10 bases between. This CDR3 has 13 residues.

The chain combines TRBV5-1 with TRBJ1-2, with D possibly TRBD1 on 6 matching bases. There are 15 residues in the CDR3. The V gene lost 5 bases and the J gene lost 1 base, with 15 bases spanning the gap. Germline V gene sequence: CDR1 SGHRS, CDR2 YFSETQ. Here the CDR3 reads CASRSDSTFNYGYTF. As DNA, the CDR3 is TGCGCCAGCAGATCGGACAGCACCTTTAACTATGGCTACACCTTC.

The gene calls are TRBV9 and TRBJ2-1; the match to TRBD2 covers 10 bases. CDR3 length: 14 residues. Germline values: CDR1 SGDLS, CDR2 YYNGEE. Trimming took 2 bases from V and 9 from J; bases not matched to a gene: 5. CDR3: CASSVQRGGIEQFF. The CDR3 DNA is TGTGCCAGCAGCGTCCAGCGGGGGGGCATTGAGCAGTTCTTC.

The chain carries TRBV6-5 and TRBJ2-7; D is perhaps TRBD1 (5 bases). The germline V gene has CDR1 MNHEY and CDR2 SVGAGI. The CDR3 is 13 amino acids. V lost 7 bases to trimming and J lost 3 bases, with 13 bases between them. The CDR3 DNA is TGTGCCAGCACCCGACAGTCTAACTACGAGCAGTACTTC. Amino acids: CASTRQSNYEQYF.

This clone was seen just once. V gene TRBV28 combines with J gene TRBJ1-5, with a tentative D call TRBD1 (5 bases). This CDR3 comprises 13 residues. Germline V gene sequence: CDR1 MDHEN, CDR2 SYDVKM. Trimming pared 7 bases from V and 7 bases from J, leaving 14 bases between. The CDR3 bases are TGTGCCAGCACCCACGACGGGGGACAGCCCCAGCATTTT. It codes for CASTHDGGQPQHF.

This chain joins TRBV9 and TRBJ2-3; 13 bases agree with TRBD2. The trim removed 4 bases at V and 2 bases at J, leaving 10 bases unmatched. This CDR3 contains 18 residues. The germline CDR1 and CDR2 sequences are SGDLS and YYNGEE. Here the CDR3 DNA reads TGTGCCAGCAGCCCCAGACTAGCGGGGGGCCCCTCCACAGATACGCAGTATTTT. Its protein product is CASSPRLAGGPSTDTQYF.

The rearrangement links TRBV11-3 to TRBJ2-2; 12 bases agree with TRBD2. CDR3 length: 15 amino acids. Germline lookup yields CDR1 SGHNT and CDR2 YENEEA. Trimming removed 6 bases from V and 6 bases from J; junction bases left unmatched: 5. The CDR3 spells CASRPGLAGSGELFF. CDR3 bases: TGTGCCAGCAGGCCTGGACTAGCGGGATCCGGGGAGCTGTTTTTT.

The chain joins TRBV6-5 to TRBJ2-5; 11 positions agree with TRBD1. V gave up 7 bases and J gave up 4 bases; unmatched junction bases: 5. In germline, CDR1 is MNHEY, CDR2 SVGAGI. The CDR3 covers 14 residues. The CDR3 is CASNPDRGLETQYF. CDR3 sequence (DNA): TGTGCCAGCAACCCGGACAGGGGGCTAGAGACCCAGTACTTC.

V usage is TRBV29-1 and J usage is TRBJ1-5, with D unresolved. This CDR3 has 12 amino acids. V shed 7 bases and J shed 7 bases, with 14 bases lying between them. The germline V gene encodes CDR1 SQVTM and CDR2 ANQGSEA. The CDR3 is CSAVEGGQPQHF. In DNA form, the CDR3 reads TGCAGCGCGGTCGAGGGCGGGCAGCCCCAGCATTTT.

This rearrangement joins TRBV19 to TRBJ1-2; tentatively, D is TRBD1 (5 bases). Germline V lookup: CDR1 LNHDA, CDR2 SQIVND (reference sequence). Trimming removed 5 bases from V and 1 base from J, with 8 bases in between. The CDR3 totals 13 residues. CDR3: CASSPGINYGYTF. CDR3 nucleotide sequence: TGTGCCAGTAGTCCAGGGATTAACTATGGCTACACCTTC.

The chain is built from TRBV11-2 and TRBJ1-4, with no clear D. The CDR3 has 14 residues. V was cut by 6 bases and J by 7 bases, with 15 bases left in between. From germline, CDR1 is SGHAT and CDR2 FQNNGV. CDR3 region: CASSSSRAREKLFF. DNA of the CDR3: TGTGCCAGCAGTTCGTCGAGGGCGCGTGAAAAACTGTTTTTT.

This chain joins TRBV19 and TRBJ1-1, with D tentatively TRBD1 (6 bases). Per germline, CDR1 LNHDA and CDR2 SQIVND (reference sequence). V was pared by 9 bases and J by 2 bases, with 16 bases between. The CDR3 spans 14 residues. As DNA, the CDR3 is TGTGCCAGGATTTCCGGGACAACTAACACTGAAGCTTTCTTT. It translates to CARISGTTNTEAFF.

The V call is TRBV3-1 (or the pseudogene TRBV3-2), the J call TRBJ2-1; maybe TRBD2 (5 bases). Trimming removed 1 base at V and 8 bases at J, with 15 bases between. The CDR3 totals 15 residues. Germline loops: CDR1 LGHDT, CDR2 YNNKEL (reference sequence). Written as DNA, the CDR3 is TGTGCCAGCAGCCAAGCTAGCTTGAGTATATATGAGCAGTTCTTC. Encoded protein: CASSQASLSIYEQFF.

This clone appeared once. The V gene is TRBV10-3, the J gene TRBJ2-3; 12 bases fit TRBD2. Germline lookup yields CDR1 ENHRY and CDR2 SYGVKD. CDR3 length: 16 residues. V lost 4 bases to trimming and J lost 0 bases; unmatched junction nucleotides: 2. This CDR3 is CAISATSGSSTDTQYF. In DNA, the CDR3 is TGTGCCATCAGTGCGACTAGCGGGAGTAGCACAGATACGCAGTATTTT.

The chain uses TRBV3-1 (or the pseudogene TRBV3-2) and TRBJ2-3, with D possibly TRBD2 on 5 matching bases. Between the trimmed V and J ends, which lost 5 bases and 0 bases, there was a span of 12 bases. Germline V gene sequence: CDR1 LGHDT, CDR2 YNNKEL (reference sequence). The CDR3 has 15 amino acids. CDR3 in amino acids: CASSSGLASTDTQYF. The CDR3, as DNA: TGTGCCAGCAGCTCTGGACTGGCTAGCACAGATACGCAGTATTTT.

The chain employs TRBV5-1 and TRBJ2-3; a weak D match, TRBD1 (6 bases). Deletions cut 4 bases from V and 2 bases from J, with 11 bases between. This CDR3 comprises 14 residues. CDR1 is SGHRS, CDR2 YFSETQ, per germline. CDR3 DNA: TGCGCCAGCAGCGAGGACAGTTACACAGATACGCAGTATTTT. The encoded protein is CASSEDSYTDTQYF.

This clone was detected once. The V gene is TRBV30, the J gene TRBJ1-6; D possibly corresponds to TRBD1 (6 bases). CDR1 is GTSNPN and CDR2 is SVGIG in the germline V gene (reference sequence). Trimming pared 4 bases from V and 8 bases from J, leaving 15 bases between. This CDR3 region has 14 residues. The chain's CDR3 is CAWNRPGADSPLHF. As DNA, the CDR3 is TGTGCCTGGAACCGTCCAGGGGCGGATTCACCCCTCCACTTT.

V gene TRBV5-4 combines with J gene TRBJ1-1; 8 nucleotides align to TRBD1. The CDR3 covers 15 residues. The V segment lost 5 bases and the J segment 2 bases; nucleotides outside the gene matches: 8. Per the germline V gene, CDR1 is SGHNT and CDR2 is YYREEE (reference sequence). CDR3: CASRSPGTGNTEAFF. The CDR3 DNA sequence: TGTGCCAGCAGGTCACCTGGGACAGGCAACACTGAAGCTTTCTTT.